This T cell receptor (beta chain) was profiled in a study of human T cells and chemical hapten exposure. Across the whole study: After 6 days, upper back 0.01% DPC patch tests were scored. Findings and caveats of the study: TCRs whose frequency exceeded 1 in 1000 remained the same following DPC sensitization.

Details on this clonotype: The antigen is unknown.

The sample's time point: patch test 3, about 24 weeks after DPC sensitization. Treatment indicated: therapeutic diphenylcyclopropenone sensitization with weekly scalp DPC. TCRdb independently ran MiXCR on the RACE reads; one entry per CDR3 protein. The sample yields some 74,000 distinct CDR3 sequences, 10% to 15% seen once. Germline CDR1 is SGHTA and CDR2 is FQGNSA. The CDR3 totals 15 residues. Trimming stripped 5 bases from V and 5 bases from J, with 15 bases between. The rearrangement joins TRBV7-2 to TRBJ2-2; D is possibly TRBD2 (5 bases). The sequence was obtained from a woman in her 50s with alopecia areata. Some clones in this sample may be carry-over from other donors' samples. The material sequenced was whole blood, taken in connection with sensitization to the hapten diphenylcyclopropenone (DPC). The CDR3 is CASSPIGRRTGELFF. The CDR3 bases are TGTGCCAGCAGCCCGATTGGGAGACGGACCGGGGAGCTGTTTTTT. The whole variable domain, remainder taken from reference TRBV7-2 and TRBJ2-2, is GAGVSQSPSNKVTEKGKDVELRCDPISGHTALYWYRQSLGQGLEFLIYFQGNSAPDKSGLPSDRFSAERTGGSVSTLTIQRTQQEDSAVYLCASSPIGRRTGELFFGEGSRLTVL.